A single sample gave rise to the 26 T cell receptor beta chains below, sequenced in a study of blood T cell repertoires in COVID-19. Profiled with immunoSEQ multiplex PCR; TCRdb holds only in-frame clones, not every one. Here the sample spans approximately 46,000 clones, roughly nine tenths being singletons. Input material: peripheral blood. Every receptor here comes from a man aged 70 or older with active COVID-19.

This chain joins TRBV5-1 and TRBJ2-1; 12 nucleotides line up with TRBD2. The CDR3 consists of 16 residues. Per germline, CDR1 SGHRS and CDR2 YFSETQ. J was trimmed by 9 bases and V by 0 bases; bases with no gene match: 7. For the CDR3, the DNA is TGCGCCAGCAGCTTGGACGCTAGCGGGGGGGAGAGTGAGCAGTTCTTC. Encoded protein: CASSLDASGGESEQFF.

The chain carries TRBV10-3 and TRBJ2-7, with D perhaps TRBD2 (7 bases). The CDR3 spans 15 residues. V gave up 2 bases and J gave up 1 base, with 12 bases separating them. The germline V gene has CDR1 ENHRY and CDR2 SYGVKD. CDR3 region: CAISEGAGASYEQYF. For the CDR3, the DNA is TGTGCCATCAGTGAGGGGGCGGGGGCATCCTACGAGCAGTACTTC.

This clone has only one observation. This chain joins TRBV7-6 and TRBJ2-7, with 9 positions matching TRBD1. J was trimmed by 6 bases and V by 6 bases; bases with no gene match: 12. The CDR3 is made up of 15 amino acids. CDR1 and CDR2 from the germline V gene are SGHVS and FNYEAQ. The CDR3 loop reads CASSSYGGQGLEQYF. The CDR3 DNA follows: TGTGCCAGCAGTTCCTACGGGGGACAGGGCCTCGAGCAGTACTTC.

This rearrangement joins TRBV6-1 to TRBJ1-3; D is ambiguous. V was shortened by 2 bases and J by 0 bases, with 14 bases between the two germline ends. The CDR3 length is 17 residues. Germline-derived CDR1 and CDR2 are MNHNS and SASEGT. CDR3 coding DNA: TGTGCCAGCAGTGAATATCGACCGCCAGGCTCTGGAAACACCATATATTTT. It is translated as CASSEYRPPGSGNTIYF.

The chain carries TRBV28 and TRBJ1-1; D is undetermined. With 2 bases removed from V and 0 bases from J, the gap between germline ends came to 10 bases. CDR1 is MDHEN and CDR2 is SYDVKM in the germline V gene. CDR3 length: 15 residues. The chain's CDR3 is CASSLDNSLNTEAFF. The CDR3 DNA is TGTGCCAGCAGTTTAGATAACAGCTTGAACACTGAAGCTTTCTTT.

The chain uses TRBV19 and TRBJ2-7; 7 bases map to TRBD1. Looked up from germline, CDR1 is LNHDA and CDR2 is SQIVND (reference sequence). V dropped 2 bases and J dropped 0; count of bases not matched to a gene: 7. This CDR3 comprises 16 residues. The CDR3 protein is CASSIMATGFSYEQYF. The CDR3 DNA is TGTGCCAGTAGTATAATGGCGACAGGGTTCTCCTACGAGCAGTACTTC.

This clone is a singleton in its sample. V is TRBV19 and J is TRBJ1-4; perhaps TRBD1 as D (6 bases). Germline CDR1 and CDR2: LNHDA and SQIVND (reference sequence). The CDR3 extends over 16 amino acids. Trimming took 6 bases from V and 5 from J, leaving 19 bases between them. The CDR3 nucleotides read TGTGCCAGTAGCACCCCATTCCCAGGGGAAAATGAAAAACTGTTTTTT. Its translation: CASSTPFPGENEKLFF.

The chain uses TRBV4-1 and TRBJ2-1; D is ambiguous. From germline, CDR1 is MGHRA and CDR2 YSYEKL. The V and J ends lost 0 bases and 2 bases respectively, with 11 bases between them. CDR3 length equals 16 residues. As DNA, the CDR3 is TGCGCCAGCAGCCAAGATGACTCTAACCCCTACAATGAGCAGTTCTTC. It yields the protein CASSQDDSNPYNEQFF.

This clone was seen a few times. The chain combines TRBV15 with TRBJ2-1, with 10 bases aligning to TRBD1. V shed 2 bases and J 7 bases; nucleotides not matched to a gene: 8. Germline CDR1 reads LNHNV; CDR2 reads YYDKDF (reference sequence). The CDR3 is 16 amino acids. The CDR3 loop is CATSRSRRTGGNEQFF. CDR3 DNA: TGTGCCACCAGCAGATCCCGCCGGACAGGGGGGAATGAGCAGTTCTTC.

V gene TRBV5-1 combines with J gene TRBJ1-4; perhaps TRBD1 as D (6 bases). This CDR3 is built from 17 residues. CDR1 is SGHRS and CDR2 is YFSETQ in the germline V gene. V lost 0 bases to trimming and J lost 0 bases, with 12 bases between them. The CDR3 DNA follows: TGCGCCAGCAGCTTGGGGGCAGGGGACACAACTAATGAAAAACTGTTTTTT. It specifies CASSLGAGDTTNEKLFF.

In this sample, this clone turned up once. The chain carries TRBV9 and TRBJ2-5; TRBD2 agrees at 9 bases. V lost 5 bases, J lost 5 bases, and 7 bases stayed unmatched. CDR3 length: 14 amino acids. The germline V gene has CDR1 SGDLS and CDR2 YYNGEE. In DNA, the CDR3 is TGTGCCAGCAGAACAGGGACTAGCTCGGAGACCCAGTACTTC. Its translation is CASRTGTSSETQYF.

The rearrangement joins TRBV7-3 to TRBJ2-1; a possible D gene is TRBD1 (6 bases). V lost 5 bases and J lost 5, with 16 bases in between. This CDR3 contains 15 residues. The germline gives CDR1 SGHTA, CDR2 FQGTGA. The CDR3 sequence: CASSPLGAGHNEQFF. The CDR3 coding sequence is TGTGCCAGCAGCCCCCTGGGGGCAGGCCACAATGAGCAGTTCTTC.

The chain links TRBV3-1 (or the pseudogene TRBV3-2) to TRBJ1-4; D gene ambiguous. Germline CDR1 and CDR2: LGHDT and YNNKEL (reference sequence). The CDR3 has 20 residues. Trimming stripped 5 bases from V and 0 bases from J, with 25 bases between. CDR3 sequence reads: CASSSKMGSDYGATNEKLFF. The CDR3 nucleotides are TGTGCCAGCAGCTCCAAGATGGGGTCGGATTACGGGGCAACTAATGAAAAACTGTTTTTT.

The J gene is TRBJ2-7, the V gene TRBV5-1; 7 nucleotides align to TRBD2. The CDR3 runs to 18 residues. V shed 1 base and J 0 bases; nucleotides not matched to a gene: 13. Per the germline V gene, CDR1 is SGHRS and CDR2 is YFSETQ. The CDR3 loop reads CASSLWGKAGESSYEQYF. The CDR3 coding sequence is TGCGCCAGCAGCTTGTGGGGGAAGGCGGGGGAAAGCTCCTACGAGCAGTACTTC.

The chain uses TRBV4-1 and TRBJ2-2; TRBD1 agrees at 10 bases. The CDR3 consists of 16 residues. Germline V lookup: CDR1 MGHRA, CDR2 YSYEKL. V dropped 4 bases and J dropped 1; count of bases not matched to a gene: 3. The CDR3 bases are TGCGCCAGCAGCCTGAGGACAGGGGGGAACACCGGGGAGCTGTTTTTT. It translates to CASSLRTGGNTGELFF.

The V call is TRBV7-6, the J call TRBJ2-7, with D possibly matching TRBD2 (6 bases). Per germline, CDR1 SGHVS and CDR2 FNYEAQ. The CDR3 covers 15 residues. The V gene lost 6 bases and the J gene lost 4 bases, with 19 bases spanning the gap. The CDR3 reads CASSTPSEGRYEQYF. CDR3 bases: TGTGCCAGCAGTACGCCTAGCGAGGGAAGGTACGAGCAGTACTTC.

The gene calls are TRBV6-4 and TRBJ1-2; no firm D call. CDR3 size: 12 residues. V lost 8 bases and J 2 bases, leaving 9 bases between the germline ends. CDR1 and CDR2 (germline): MRHNA, SNTAGT. CDR3 loop: CASLGGNYGYTF. The CDR3 DNA sequence: TGTGCCAGCCTGGGCGGGAACTATGGCTACACCTTC.

CDR3 sequence reads: CARSPRQPNTEAFF. The CDR3 coding sequence is TGTGCCAGAAGCCCAAGACAGCCGAACACTGAAGCTTTCTTT. The rearrangement joins TRBV5-3 to TRBJ1-1; maybe TRBD1 (5 bases). TRBV5-3 is annotated as an ORF whose role is uncertain. V gave up 4 bases and J gave up 1 base, with 11 bases separating them. This CDR3 contains 14 residues.

This clone ranks as medium-sized. The genes are TRBV28 and TRBJ1-6, with D possibly matching TRBD1 (6 bases). Germline V gives CDR1 MDHEN, CDR2 SYDVKM. CDR3 size: 16 residues. V was clipped by 3 bases and J by 11 bases, with 20 bases between them. The CDR3 region has the DNA TGTGCCAGCAGTTTGGCTCGGGCAGGGGCTCTTCCACCCCTCCACTTT. It codes for CASSLARAGALPPLHF. The full variable domain, its missing parts supplied by reference TRBV28 and TRBJ1-6, is DVKVTQSSRYLVKRTGEKVFLECVQDMDHENMFWYRQDPGLGLRLIYFSYDVKMKEKGDIPEGYSVSREKKERFSLILESASTNQTSMYLCASSLARAGALPPLHFGNGTRLTVT.

The CDR3 here is CASKTGNYGYTF. The CDR3 DNA sequence: TGTGCCAGCAAGACGGGGAACTATGGCTACACCTTC. The V and J genes are TRBV7-2 and TRBJ1-2; unclear D gene. Germline assignment: CDR1 SGHTA and CDR2 FQGNSA. CDR3 length: 12 amino acids. Trimming removed 7 bases at V and 2 bases at J, with 8 bases between.

The CDR3, as DNA: TGTGCCAGCTCACCCGAGACCCGGGGCACTGAAGCTTTCTTT. It yields the protein CASSPETRGTEAFF. The J gene is TRBJ1-1, the V gene TRBV18; D is undetermined. The CDR3 contains 14 residues. The V and J ends lost 3 bases and 4 bases respectively, with 12 bases between them. The germline CDR1 and CDR2 sequences are KGHSH and LQKENI.

The J gene is TRBJ2-1, the V gene TRBV6-2 or TRBV6-3; D may be TRBD1 (5 bases). The germline V gene encodes CDR1 MNHEY and CDR2 SVGEGT. The CDR3 covers 14 residues. The V end lost 2 bases, the J end lost 6 bases, and 11 bases lay between the germline ends. The CDR3 reads CASSYNLQGNEQFF. The CDR3 DNA follows: TGTGCCAGCAGTTACAATCTCCAGGGCAATGAGCAGTTCTTC.

The chain combines TRBV10-1 with TRBJ2-2; D gene unclear. There are 13 residues in the CDR3. Trimming took off 5 bases at V and 0 bases at J, with 4 bases between the two ends. Germline assignment: CDR1 WNHNN and CDR2 SYGVQD (reference sequence). The CDR3 sequence: CASSLANTGELFF. DNA of the CDR3: TGCGCCAGCAGTCTAGCGAACACCGGGGAGCTGTTTTTT.

The chain joins TRBV29-1 to TRBJ1-2; tentative D call: TRBD1 (6 bases). Germline CDR1 reads SQVTM; CDR2 reads ANQGSEA. The CDR3 is made up of 13 amino acids. V gave up 7 bases and J gave up 0 bases, with 12 bases separating them. This chain's CDR3 is CSARGPSNYGYTF. The CDR3 coding sequence is TGCAGCGCCAGGGGTCCCTCTAACTATGGCTACACCTTC.

This chain links TRBV29-1 with TRBJ1-2; D is unclear. V was pared by 4 bases and J by 8 bases, with 11 bases between. CDR3 length: 11 amino acids. The germline V gene encodes CDR1 SQVTM and CDR2 ANQGSEA. The CDR3 sequence: CSVVTVKGYTF. DNA of the CDR3: TGCAGCGTTGTAACGGTGAAGGGCTACACCTTC.

The genes are TRBV29-1 and TRBJ2-1, with a weak D call TRBD2 (6 bases). Trimming removed 4 bases from V and 7 bases from J, with 17 bases in between. Germline V gene lookup returns CDR1 SQVTM and CDR2 ANQGSEA. This CDR3 has 14 amino acids. The chain's CDR3 is CSVGTGLNRNEQFF. CDR3 bases: TGCAGCGTTGGAACGGGACTCAATAGAAATGAGCAGTTCTTC.